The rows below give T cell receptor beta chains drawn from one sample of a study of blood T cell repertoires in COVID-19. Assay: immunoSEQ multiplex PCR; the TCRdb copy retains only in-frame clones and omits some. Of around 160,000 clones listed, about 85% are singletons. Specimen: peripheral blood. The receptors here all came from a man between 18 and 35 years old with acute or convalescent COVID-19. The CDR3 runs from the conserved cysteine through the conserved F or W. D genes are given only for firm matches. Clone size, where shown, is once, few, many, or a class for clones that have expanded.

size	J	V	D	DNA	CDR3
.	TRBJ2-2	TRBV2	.	TGTGCCAGCAGGGAACAGGGATTCACCGGGGAGCTGTTTTTT	CASREQGFTGELFF
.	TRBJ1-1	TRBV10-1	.	TGCGCCAGCAGCTCAGGGGCGAACACTGAAGCTTTCTTT	CASSSGANTEAFF
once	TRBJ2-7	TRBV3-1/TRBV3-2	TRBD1	TGTGCCAGCAGACCCTACGGGACAGACAATACCTACGAGCAGTACTTC	CASRPYGTDNTYEQYF
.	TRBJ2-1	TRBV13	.	TGTGCCAGCAGCGGACGGACTGGTTACAATGAGCAGTTCTTC	CASSGRTGYNEQFF
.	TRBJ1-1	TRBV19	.	TGTGCCAGTAGTACGAGGCGGGCCACTGAAGCTTTCTTT	CASSTRRATEAFF
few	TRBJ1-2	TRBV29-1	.	TGCAGCGGGGGGACTGATAACTATGGCTACACCTTC	CSGGTDNYGYTF
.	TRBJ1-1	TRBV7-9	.	TGTGCCAGCAGCCTGCCGGGGGTCACTGAAGCTTTCTTT	CASSLPGVTEAFF
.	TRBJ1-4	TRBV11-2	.	TGTGCCAGCAGCTTGAGGGGGTTAGGGGAAAAACTGTTTTTT	CASSLRGLGEKLFF
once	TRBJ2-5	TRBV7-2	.	TGTGCCAGCAGCTTACGTCCAGGGAGGCAAGAGACCCAGTACTTC	CASSLRPGRQETQYF
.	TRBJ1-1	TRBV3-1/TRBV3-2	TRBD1	TGTGCCAGCAGCCCACCGGGACAGGCGAACACTGAAGCTTTCTTT	CASSPPGQANTEAFF
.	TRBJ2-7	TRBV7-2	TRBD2	TGTGCCAGCAGCCCCGGCGCCGCTAGCGGGATGATGCAGTACTTC	CASSPGAASGMMQYF
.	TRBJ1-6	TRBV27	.	TGTGCCAGCAGTGATCACATGAAATACTCCTATAATTCACCCCTCCACTTT	CASSDHMKYSYNSPLHF
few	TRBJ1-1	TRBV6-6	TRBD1	TGTGCCAGCAGTACCACAGGGGGCCTGAACACTGAAGCTTTCTTT	CASSTTGGLNTEAFF
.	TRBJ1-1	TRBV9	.	TGTGCCAGCAGCCCAAGGGGTAGGAACACTGAAGCTTTCTTT	CASSPRGRNTEAFF
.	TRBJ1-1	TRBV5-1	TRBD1	TGCGCCAGCAGCTTACGGACAGGGAGGGACACTGAAGCTTTCTTT	CASSLRTGRDTEAFF
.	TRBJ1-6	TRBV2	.	TGTGCCAGCAGTGAAGCTCCCCCAGGCAGGGGTAATTCACCCCTCCACTTT	CASSEAPPGRGNSPLHF
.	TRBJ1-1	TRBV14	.	TGTGCCAGCAGCCAAGATCGGGGGGGGGCCTTGGGCACTGAAGCTTTCTTT	CASSQDRGGALGTEAFF
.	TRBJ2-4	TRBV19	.	TGTGCCAGTAGTATACAGGGAGCCAAAAACATTCAGTACTTC	CASSIQGAKNIQYF
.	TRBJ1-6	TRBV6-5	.	TGTGCCAGCAGTTTTCGACAAGTAGGCGGGAATTCACCCCTCCACTTT	CASSFRQVGGNSPLHF